The present T cell receptor beta chain was sequenced within a study of human T cells and chemical hapten exposure. Study in general: Diphenylcyclopropenone, dosed weekly to the scalp, was given to patients throughout the approximately 25-week study. Broader study findings: DPC sensitization did not alter TCRs above 1 in 1000 frequency.

This CDR3 spans 19 amino acids. CDR1 and CDR2 (germline): SGHTA, FQGNSA. V was trimmed by 4 bases and J by 6 bases, leaving 27 bases between them. Stated time point: pre-sensitization, week 0. As for treatment: therapeutic diphenylcyclopropenone sensitization with weekly scalp DPC. This clonotype was observed many times. The target antigen is unknown. TCRdb passed the RACE reads through MiXCR, listing each CDR3 protein once. The data contain under 65,000 distinct CDR3 sequences, over 8% of them singletons. This clonotype originated in a woman aged 40 to 50 with alopecia areata. Some clones in this sample may be carry-over from other donors' samples. The sequenced sample was whole blood, obtained in connection with sensitization to the hapten diphenylcyclopropenone (DPC). The chain has TRBV7-2 and TRBJ2-2, with D tentatively TRBD1 (7 bases). This CDR3 is CASSSPEGQRRFLPGELFF. The CDR3 DNA sequence: TGTGCCAGCAGCTCACCGGAGGGACAGAGAAGGTTCTTACCCGGGGAGCTGTTTTTT. Looking up the rest from reference TRBV7-2 and TRBJ2-2 gives the full variable domain: GAGVSQSPSNKVTEKGKDVELRCDPISGHTALYWYRQSLGQGLEFLIYFQGNSAPDKSGLPSDRFSAERTGGSVSTLTIQRTQQEDSAVYLCASSSPEGQRRFLPGELFFGEGSRLTVL.